One and the same sample provided the 11 T cell receptor beta chains below, sequenced in a study of T cell responses to AZD1222 COVID-19 vaccine. Sequencing was performed with immunoSEQ multiplex PCR; in TCRdb, only in-frame clones are kept and a portion is missing. Here the sample spans nearly 90,000 clones, around 91% being singletons. The sample consisted of peripheral blood, taken 28 days after the second AZD1222 dose. Source of these receptors: an adult who received the AZD1222 COVID-19 vaccine.

V is TRBV2 and J is TRBJ1-3; 8 bases align to TRBD1. The V segment lost 6 bases and the J segment 3 bases; nucleotides outside the gene matches: 7. Germline lookup yields CDR1 SNHLY and CDR2 FYNNEI. This CDR3 has 15 amino acids. The CDR3 nucleotides are TGTGCCAGCAGCAGGGACAGGCGAGGTGGAAACACCATATATTTT. This gives the protein CASSRDRRGGNTIYF.

The V gene is TRBV11-3, the J gene TRBJ1-1; 7 bases fit TRBD1. Germline values: CDR1 SGHNT, CDR2 YENEEA. J gave up 1 base and V 1 base, and 3 bases lay outside the gene matches. The CDR3 covers 15 residues. This CDR3 reads CASSLVAGGNTEAFF. The CDR3 region has the DNA TGTGCCAGCAGCTTAGTTGCAGGGGGGAACACTGAAGCTTTCTTT.

The chain is built from TRBV29-1 and TRBJ1-1; D not resolved. The CDR3 has 14 residues. The V end lost 4 bases, the J end lost 2 bases, and 14 bases lay between the germline ends. Germline-derived CDR1 and CDR2 are SQVTM and ANQGSEA. The CDR3 protein is CSVAVRGKNTEAFF. The CDR3 bases are TGCAGCGTTGCCGTACGCGGCAAAAACACTGAAGCTTTCTTT.

CDR3 amino acids: CASSLILAGGLLTDTQYF. For the CDR3, the DNA is TGTGCCAGCAGTCTTATACTAGCGGGGGGGCTGTTGACAGATACGCAGTATTTT. This chain joins TRBV27 and TRBJ2-3; 13 bases are a match to TRBD2. The V and J ends lost 5 bases and 3 bases, in that order; junction bases with no gene match: 11. This CDR3 is 18 amino acids long. CDR1 is MNHEY, CDR2 SMNVEV, per germline (reference sequence).

The gene calls are TRBV19 and TRBJ1-2, with unresolved D. Per the germline V gene, CDR1 is LNHDA and CDR2 is SQIVND (reference sequence). This CDR3 is 14 amino acids long. V gave up 0 bases and J gave up 2 bases, with 7 bases separating them. CDR3 DNA: TGTGCCAGTAGTATAGACAACACGAACTATGGCTACACCTTC. Translating it yields CASSIDNTNYGYTF.

The J gene is TRBJ1-1, the V gene TRBV3-1 (or the pseudogene TRBV3-2); D gene ambiguous. Germline V lookup: CDR1 LGHDT, CDR2 YNNKEL (reference sequence). Deletions cut 8 bases from V and 5 bases from J, with 9 bases between. The CDR3 is 11 residues long. The CDR3 nucleotides are TGTGCCAGCGGTATGGGGACTGAAGCTTTCTTT. It yields the protein CASGMGTEAFF.

This clone was recorded a few times. The chain joins TRBV6-5 to TRBJ1-1; TRBD1 matches 9 bases. Unmatched junction bases numbered 7, after V lost 6 bases and J lost 5 bases. Germline CDR1 is MNHEY and CDR2 is SVGAGI. This CDR3 has 14 amino acids. The CDR3 region is CASRRDRENTEAFF. CDR3 coding DNA: TGTGCCAGCAGGAGGGACAGGGAGAATACTGAAGCTTTCTTT.

V and J are TRBV19 and TRBJ1-2, with D uncertain. The length of the CDR3 is 11 residues. V gave up 8 bases and J gave up 5 bases, with 9 bases separating them. CDR1 is LNHDA and CDR2 is SQIVND in the germline V gene (reference sequence). The DNA for the CDR3 is TGTGCCAGTGGCAGCAAGTATGGCTACACCTTC. Amino acids: CASGSKYGYTF.

V and J are TRBV11-3 and TRBJ1-2, with D uncertain. Germline-derived CDR1 and CDR2 are SGHNT and YENEEA. V dropped 8 bases and J dropped 0 bases, with 13 bases sitting between them. The CDR3 has 14 residues. CDR3 amino acids: CASAPLRANYGYTF. Here the CDR3 DNA reads TGTGCCAGCGCCCCCCTGAGGGCTAACTATGGCTACACCTTC. The whole variable domain, filled in from reference TRBV11-3 and TRBJ1-2, reads EAGVVQSPRYKIIEKKQPVAFWCNPISGHNTLYWYLQNLGQGPELLIRYENEEAVDDSQLPKDRFSAERLKGVDSTLKIQPAELGDSAVYLCASAPLRANYGYTFGSGTRLTVV.

The chain couples TRBV19 to TRBJ1-1, with TRBD1 as a possible D gene (6 bases). V lost 1 base and J lost 5, with 14 bases in between. The germline V gene encodes CDR1 LNHDA and CDR2 SQIVND (reference sequence). The CDR3 runs to 15 residues. The CDR3 protein is CASSIVGGWRTEAFF. The CDR3 coding sequence is TGTGCCAGTAGTATAGTAGGGGGGTGGAGGACTGAAGCTTTCTTT.

V and J are TRBV5-1 and TRBJ1-5, with TRBD1 matching over 7 bases. The CDR3 length is 15 residues. Trimming at V came to 4 bases and at J to 3 bases, leaving 7 bases not matched to a gene. Germline V gene data show CDR1 as SGHRS and CDR2 as YFSETQ. In nucleotides, the CDR3 is TGCGCCAGCAGCGAAATGGGACAGAACAATCAGCCCCAGCATTTT. Translating gives CASSEMGQNNQPQHF.